The 18 T cell receptor beta chains listed next were all sequenced from one sample in a study of blood T cell repertoires in COVID-19. Method: immunoSEQ multiplex PCR; TCRdb's copy keeps in-frame clones and lacks some. The sample includes 30,000 to 40,000 clones, 80% to 90% of them seen just once. Sequencing input: peripheral blood. The source is a human donor in a cohort sampled during active COVID-19.

The V call is TRBV18, the J call TRBJ1-1, with D possibly TRBD1 on 6 matching bases. This CDR3 is built from 15 residues. Germline CDR1 reads KGHSH; CDR2 reads LQKENI. Trimming removed 4 bases from V and 3 bases from J, with 15 bases in between. The DNA of the CDR3 is TGTGCCAGCTCACTCCGGACAGTTAGAGACACTGAAGCTTTCTTT. It translates to CASSLRTVRDTEAFF.

The rearrangement uses TRBV7-8 and TRBJ2-1; TRBD1 matches at 8 bases. CDR1 and CDR2 (germline): SGHVS, FQNEAQ. J gave up 6 bases and V 2 bases, and 3 bases lay outside the gene matches. CDR3 length: 14 residues. The CDR3 DNA sequence: TGTGCCAGCAGCTTACGGACAGGGAGCAATGAGCAGTTCTTC. Its protein is CASSLRTGSNEQFF.

This sequence joins TRBV11-3 and TRBJ2-7; 11 nucleotides line up with TRBD2. V was clipped by 6 bases and J by 6 bases; unmatched bases: 10. This CDR3 spans 15 amino acids. Germline V lookup: CDR1 SGHNT, CDR2 YENEEA. The CDR3 DNA reads as TGTGCCAGCAGTCCGACTAGCGGGAAGGAGGGCGAGCAGTACTTC. Its translation: CASSPTSGKEGEQYF.

The chain combines TRBV9 with TRBJ2-5; D might be TRBD2 (5 bases). This CDR3 comprises 13 residues. CDR1 SGDLS and CDR2 YYNGEE come from the germline V gene. Trimming took 2 bases from V and 5 from J, leaving 10 bases between them. The CDR3 nucleotides read TGTGCCAGCAGCGTTGTTTCGGGGGAGACCCAGTACTTC. The encoded protein is CASSVVSGETQYF.

The chain has TRBV6-5 and TRBJ1-5; D perhaps matches TRBD1 (6 bases). The CDR3 loop spans 15 amino acids. Germline CDR1 and CDR2: MNHEY and SVGAGI. V was pared by 6 bases and J by 2 bases, with 14 bases between. The CDR3 nucleotides read TGTGCCAGCAGCGTCAGGGGAATGGGCAATCAGCCCCAGCATTTT. The encoded protein is CASSVRGMGNQPQHF.

The chain combines TRBV5-4 with TRBJ1-4, with 9 bases identical to TRBD1. The germline V gene encodes CDR1 SGHNT and CDR2 YYREEE (reference sequence). The CDR3 consists of 15 residues. The J segment lost 4 bases and the V segment lost 0 bases, leaving 1 base of the junction unmatched. CDR3 amino acids: CASSLGGQGNEKLFF. CDR3 in DNA: TGTGCCAGCAGCTTGGGGGGACAGGGTAATGAAAAACTGTTTTTT.

The chain combines TRBV27 with TRBJ2-7; D perhaps matches TRBD2 (5 bases). The CDR3 covers 13 residues. The V gene lost 5 bases and the J gene lost 2 bases, with 10 bases spanning the gap. Germline-derived CDR1 and CDR2 are MNHEY and SMNVEV (reference sequence). The CDR3 sequence: CASSPGYPYEQYF. CDR3 nucleotides: TGTGCCAGCAGTCCGGGGTACCCCTACGAGCAGTACTTC.

V gene TRBV12-3 or TRBV12-4 combines with J gene TRBJ1-2; 8 positions agree with TRBD1. The CDR3 loop spans 13 amino acids. The J segment lost 7 bases and the V segment lost 8 bases, leaving 9 bases of the junction unmatched. The CDR3, as DNA: TGTGCCAGCCATGGCAGGGGGCTTTCTGGCTACACCTTC. Translation: CASHGRGLSGYTF.

The rearrangement links TRBV28 to TRBJ2-7, with a weak D call TRBD2 (6 bases). Germline assignment: CDR1 MDHEN and CDR2 SYDVKM. The CDR3 sequence is 12 residues long. DNA of the CDR3: TGTGCAAGCCGTGGGGGGTTGGGCGAGCAGTACTTC. Residues: CASRGGLGEQYF.

The chain links TRBV4-1 to TRBJ2-7, with TRBD2 matching over 7 bases. This CDR3 has 20 amino acids. The germline CDR1 and CDR2 sequences are MGHRA and YSYEKL. Germline trimming cut 1 base from V and 3 bases from J; bases unmatched to any gene: 21. The CDR3 spells CASSQGGGVPFRNYNYEQYF. Here the CDR3 DNA reads TGCGCCAGCAGCCAAGGGGGAGGGGTACCTTTTCGGAATTATAACTACGAGCAGTACTTC.

The chain employs TRBV28 and TRBJ2-7, with 7 nucleotides matching TRBD2. The CDR3 runs 16 residues. CDR1 is MDHEN, CDR2 SYDVKM, per germline. V lost 3 bases, J lost 6 bases, and 14 bases stayed unmatched. The CDR3 here is CASSFPARTSGGEQYF. For the CDR3, the DNA is TGTGCCAGCAGTTTTCCTGCCCGGACTAGTGGAGGCGAGCAGTACTTC.

This clone appeared a few times. In DNA form, the CDR3 reads TGTGCCAGCAGTGAAGCGCGGCTACCGCCCTACAATGAGCAGTTCTTC. Translation: CASSEARLPPYNEQFF. The genes are TRBV2 and TRBJ2-1; no clear D gene. V was trimmed by 0 bases and J by 2 bases, leaving 11 bases between them. Germline CDR1 SNHLY, CDR2 FYNNEI. CDR3 size: 16 residues.

V is TRBV25-1 and J is TRBJ1-6; D is perhaps TRBD1 (5 bases). Germline values: CDR1 MGHDK, CDR2 SYGVNS. V was cut by 6 bases and J by 3 bases, with 15 bases left in between. The CDR3 spans 16 residues. The CDR3 is CASSERGTNYNSPLHF. The CDR3 nucleotides are TGTGCCAGCAGCGAAAGGGGCACTAACTATAATTCACCCCTCCACTTT. Full variable domain (remainder filled in from reference TRBV25-1 and TRBJ1-6): EADIYQTPRYLVIGTGKKITLECSQTMGHDKMYWYQQDPGMELHLIHYSYGVNSTEKGDLSSESTVSRIRTEHFPLTLESARPSHTSQYLCASSERGTNYNSPLHFGNGTRLTVT.

The chain is built from TRBV29-1 and TRBJ2-7; D might be TRBD2 (7 bases). V lost 5 bases and J lost 2, with 22 bases in between. The CDR3 sequence is 16 residues long. Germline V lookup: CDR1 SQVTM, CDR2 ANQGSEA. CDR3 sequence: CSVPGGAGLLPYEQYF. CDR3 coding DNA: TGCAGCGTTCCTGGGGGGGCGGGACTCCTTCCCTACGAGCAGTACTTC.

J is TRBJ2-3 and V is TRBV28; 14 bases map to TRBD2. Germline V CDR1 and CDR2: MDHEN, SYDVKM. The V segment lost 5 bases and the J segment 4 bases; nucleotides outside the gene matches: 5. CDR3 length: 16 residues. The CDR3 protein is CASSETSGGAADTQYF. In nucleotides, the CDR3 is TGTGCCAGCAGTGAGACTAGCGGGGGGGCCGCAGATACGCAGTATTTT.

The rearrangement joins TRBV3-1 (or the pseudogene TRBV3-2) to TRBJ2-3; 8 nucleotides agree with TRBD1. From germline, CDR1 is LGHDT and CDR2 YNNKEL (reference sequence). V shed 4 bases, J shed 4 bases, and the junction held 7 bases outside the gene matches. This CDR3 has 15 residues. This chain's CDR3 is CASSPYRGVADTQYF. The CDR3 nucleotides are TGTGCCAGCAGCCCATACAGGGGGGTGGCAGATACGCAGTATTTT.

The J gene is TRBJ2-4, the V gene TRBV4-1, with 12 bases that match TRBD2. V was clipped by 0 bases and J by 1 base; unmatched bases: 13. The CDR3 is made up of 21 amino acids. The germline V gene has CDR1 MGHRA and CDR2 YSYEKL. CDR3 nucleotides: TGCGCCAGCAGCCAAGAGCAGTGGGCTAGCGGGGGGGCCGCGGCCAAAAACATTCAGTACTTC. Its protein is CASSQEQWASGGAAAKNIQYF.

This clone was seen a handful of times. This rearrangement joins TRBV28 to TRBJ2-1; D possibly corresponds to TRBD1 (6 bases). V lost 8 bases and J lost 4, with 24 bases in between. Germline V gene data show CDR1 as MDHEN and CDR2 as SYDVKM. The CDR3 extends over 17 amino acids. The CDR3 loop is CASPPSLTGQKYNEQFF. The CDR3 nucleotides are TGTGCCAGCCCTCCCTCATTGACGGGACAAAAGTACAATGAGCAGTTCTTC.